The 8 T cell receptor beta chains listed next were all sequenced from one sample in a study of OX40 agonist ivuxolimab in advanced cancers. Profiled with immunoSEQ multiplex PCR; TCRdb holds only in-frame clones, not every one. The data hold 70,000 to 85,000 clones, with about 94% observed a single time. The source was CD4+ or CD8+ T cells sorted from blood, collected in a trial of the OX40 agonist ivuxolimab. Receptors originate from an adult with an advanced solid tumor such as melanoma, head and neck, liver or kidney cancer.

The chain is built from TRBV13 and TRBJ2-2; the D gene is possibly TRBD2 (5 bases). CDR3 length equals 14 residues. V was shortened by 5 bases and J by 2 bases, with 9 bases between the two germline ends. Germline CDR1 is PRHDT and CDR2 is FYEKMQ (reference sequence). The CDR3 nucleotides are TGTGCCAGCAGCGACGGGGTCAACACCGGGGAGCTGTTTTTT. Protein product: CASSDGVNTGELFF.

The chain recombines TRBV9 with TRBJ1-3; the D is unclear. Germline CDR1 reads SGDLS; CDR2 reads YYNGEE. Between the trimmed V and J ends, which lost 0 bases and 0 bases, there was a span of 13 bases. The CDR3 sequence is 17 residues long. The CDR3 spells CASSVEGSLHSGNTIYF. The CDR3 DNA sequence: TGTGCCAGCAGCGTAGAAGGCAGCCTCCACTCTGGAAACACCATATATTTT. The full variable domain, in which reference TRBV9 and TRBJ1-3 provide the parts outside the CDR3, is DSGVTQTPKHLITATGQRVTLRCSPRSGDLSVYWYQQSLDQGLQFLIQYYNGEERAKGNILERFSAQQFPDLHSELNLSSLELGDSALYFCASSVEGSLHSGNTIYFGEGSWLTVV.

V gene TRBV2 combines with J gene TRBJ1-2; D gene ambiguous. Germline CDR1 reads SNHLY; CDR2 reads FYNNEI. V gave up 8 bases and J gave up 1 base, with 2 bases separating them. The CDR3 length is 10 residues. CDR3 DNA: TGTGCCAGCTATAACTATGGCTACACCTTC. This sequence encodes CASYNYGYTF.

The V and J genes are TRBV23-1 and TRBJ2-7; either TRBD1 or TRBD2 may supply D (6 bases each). TRBV23-1 is an ORF, with its function uncertain. The germline V and J ends were trimmed by 0 bases and 7 bases, with 13 bases remaining between them. The CDR3 runs 14 residues. As DNA, the CDR3 is TGCGCCAGCAGTCAATCGAGGGGGGCAAGGGAGCAGTACTTC. This translates into CASSQSRGAREQYF.

The chain recombines TRBV6-5 with TRBJ2-7; no clear D gene. The germline V gene encodes CDR1 MNHEY and CDR2 SVGAGI. V dropped 4 bases and J dropped 1 base, with 11 bases sitting between them. The CDR3 totals 14 residues. The CDR3 DNA sequence: TGTGCCAGCAGTTCTATATATGGATCCTACGAGCAGTACTTC. Amino acid sequence: CASSSIYGSYEQYF.

This CDR3 reads CASSDQGTGYGYTF. CDR3 DNA sequence: TGTGCCAGCAGCGACCAGGGCACGGGCTATGGCTACACCTTC. The chain joins TRBV5-4 to TRBJ1-2, with D possibly being TRBD1 (5 bases). Germline CDR1 SGHNT, CDR2 YYREEE (reference sequence). Between the trimmed V and J ends, which lost 4 bases and 4 bases, there was a span of 14 bases. This CDR3 is 14 amino acids long.

CDR3 residues: CASSFGGRAYEQYF. As DNA, the CDR3 is TGTGCCAGCAGCTTTGGGGGGCGGGCCTACGAGCAGTACTTC. This chain uses TRBV11-2 with TRBJ2-7; either TRBD1 or TRBD2 may fit D (6 bases each). The CDR3 sequence is 14 residues long. Trimming left V 3 bases short and J 2 bases short, with 11 bases between. In germline, CDR1 is SGHAT, CDR2 FQNNGV.

The chain joins TRBV30 to TRBJ2-1; the match to TRBD2 covers 13 bases. Germline CDR1 is GTSNPN and CDR2 is SVGIG (reference sequence). The CDR3 spans 15 residues. J lost 7 bases, V lost 7 bases, and 10 bases had no gene match. The CDR3 DNA is TGTGCCTTCGTGACTAGCGGGAGGTCTTTGAATGAGCAGTTCTTC. Protein product: CAFVTSGRSLNEQFF.